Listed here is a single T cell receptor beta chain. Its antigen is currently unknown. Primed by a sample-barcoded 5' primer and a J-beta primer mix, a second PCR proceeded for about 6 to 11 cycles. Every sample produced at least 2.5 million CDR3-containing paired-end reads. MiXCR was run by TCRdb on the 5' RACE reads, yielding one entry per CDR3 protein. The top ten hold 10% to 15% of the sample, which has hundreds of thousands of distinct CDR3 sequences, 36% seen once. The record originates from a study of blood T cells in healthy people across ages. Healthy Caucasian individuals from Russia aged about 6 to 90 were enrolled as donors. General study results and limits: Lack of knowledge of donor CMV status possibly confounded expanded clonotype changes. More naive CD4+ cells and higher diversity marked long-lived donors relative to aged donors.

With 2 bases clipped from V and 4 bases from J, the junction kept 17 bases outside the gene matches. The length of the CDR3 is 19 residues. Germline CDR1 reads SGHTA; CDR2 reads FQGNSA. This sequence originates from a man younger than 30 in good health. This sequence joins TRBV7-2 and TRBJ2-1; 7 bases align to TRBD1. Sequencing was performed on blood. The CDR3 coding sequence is TGTGCCAGCAGCTTACGTGCCAGGGGGTACCGAACGCAATACAATGAGCAGTTCTTC. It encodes CASSLRARGYRTQYNEQFF. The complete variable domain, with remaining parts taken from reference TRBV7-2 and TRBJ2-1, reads GAGVSQSPSNKVTEKGKDVELRCDPISGHTALYWYRQSLGQGLEFLIYFQGNSAPDKSGLPSDRFSAERTGGSVSTLTIQRTQQEDSAVYLCASSLRARGYRTQYNEQFFGPGTRLTVL.